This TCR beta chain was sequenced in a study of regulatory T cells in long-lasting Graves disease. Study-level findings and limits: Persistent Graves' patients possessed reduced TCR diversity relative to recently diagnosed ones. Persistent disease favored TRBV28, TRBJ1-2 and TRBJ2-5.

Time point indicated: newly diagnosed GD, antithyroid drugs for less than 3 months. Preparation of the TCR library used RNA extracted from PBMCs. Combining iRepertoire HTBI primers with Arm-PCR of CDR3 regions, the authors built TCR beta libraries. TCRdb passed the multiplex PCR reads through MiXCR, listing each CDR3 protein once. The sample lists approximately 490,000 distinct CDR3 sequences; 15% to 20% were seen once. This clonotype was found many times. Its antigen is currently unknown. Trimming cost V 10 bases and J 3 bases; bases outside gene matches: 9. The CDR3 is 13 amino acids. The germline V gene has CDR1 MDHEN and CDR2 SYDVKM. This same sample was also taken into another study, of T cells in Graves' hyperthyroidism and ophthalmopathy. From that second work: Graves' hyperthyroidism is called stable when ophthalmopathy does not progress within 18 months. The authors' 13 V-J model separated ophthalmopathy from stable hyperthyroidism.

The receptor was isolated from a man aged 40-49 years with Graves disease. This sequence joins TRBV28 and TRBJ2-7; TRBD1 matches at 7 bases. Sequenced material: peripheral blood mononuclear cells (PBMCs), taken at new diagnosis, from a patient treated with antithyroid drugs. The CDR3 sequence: CATRGTANYEQYF. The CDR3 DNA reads TGTGCCACTAGAGGGACAGCCAACTACGAGCAGTACTTC. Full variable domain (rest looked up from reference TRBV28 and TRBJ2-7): DVKVTQSSRYLVKRTGEKVFLECVQDMDHENMFWYRQDPGLGLRLIYFSYDVKMKEKGDIPEGYSVSREKKERFSLILESASTNQTSMYLCATRGTANYEQYFGPGTRLTVT.